Described below is a single TCR beta chain sequence and its context. Its antigen is unknown. This specimen comes from a study of chemoradiotherapy in HPV16-positive cancers. Across the whole study: Candidate HPV-specific clones and shared TCR motifs came from a couple of HPV16-positive patients. Study-level points and caveats: During treatment, candidate HPV-specific clones and E7-related motifs expanded in tumor.

V gave up 2 bases and J gave up 0 bases; unmatched junction bases: 10. This CDR3 comprises 17 residues. The germline V gene has CDR1 WNHNN and CDR2 SYGVQD (reference sequence). Samples were taken several times over chemoradiotherapy. Here immunoSEQ multiplex PCR was the method, and the copy in TCRdb shows in-frame clones only, minus some. The profile shows some 35,000 clones, roughly 90% of them singletons. The TCR comes from a human donor with HPV-associated anogenital cancer. This chain links TRBV10-1 with TRBJ2-7; 7 nucleotides align to TRBD2. The sample in question was blood, obtained from a patient who underwent chemoradiotherapy. CDR3 nucleotide sequence: TGCGCCAGCAGTGAGCCCCTTGCTAGCGGACCCTCCTACGAGCAGTACTTC. As protein: CASSEPLASGPSYEQYF.